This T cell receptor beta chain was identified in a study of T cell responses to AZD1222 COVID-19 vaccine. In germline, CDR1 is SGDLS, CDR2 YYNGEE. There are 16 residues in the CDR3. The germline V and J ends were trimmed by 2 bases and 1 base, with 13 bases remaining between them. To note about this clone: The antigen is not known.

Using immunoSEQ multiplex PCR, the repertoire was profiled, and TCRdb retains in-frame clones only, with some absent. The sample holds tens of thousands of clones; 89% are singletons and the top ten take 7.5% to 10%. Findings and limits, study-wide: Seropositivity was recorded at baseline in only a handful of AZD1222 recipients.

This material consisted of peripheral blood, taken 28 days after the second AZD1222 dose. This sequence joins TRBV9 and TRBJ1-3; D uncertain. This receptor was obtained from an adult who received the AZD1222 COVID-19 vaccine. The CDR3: CASSVSTAWSGNTIYF. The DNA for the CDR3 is TGTGCCAGCAGCGTCTCGACTGCCTGGTCTGGAAACACCATATATTTT.